The entry below describes one TCR beta chain. Trimming removed 0 bases from V and 6 bases from J, with 20 bases in between. The germline V gene has CDR1 DFQATT and CDR2 SNEGSKA (reference sequence). The CDR3 runs 16 residues. This sample was included in a study of regulatory T cells in long-lasting Graves disease. Time point here: persistent/refractory GD, antithyroid drugs over 5 years with positive TRAb. Generation of the TCR library employed RNA extracted from PBMCs. Both iRepertoire HTBI primers and Arm-PCR of CDR3 regions were used to build the TCR beta libraries. In the original processing: Identified segments across samples numbered 55 to 70 TRBV and 14 to 15 TRBJ. TCRdb processed the multiplex PCR reads anew with MiXCR; each CDR3 protein has one entry. It is TCRdb's table, rather than the study itself, that gives the V and J calls and clone size. Among about 290,000 distinct CDR3 sequences, approximately 20% were seen once, and the ten largest hold more than 50%.

This sequence originates from a female donor with Graves disease. The rearrangement links TRBV20-1 to TRBJ1-1; a weak D match, TRBD1 (5 bases). The sequencing here drew on peripheral blood mononuclear cells (PBMCs), taken when the disease was refractory, from a patient treated with antithyroid drugs. CDR3 residues: CSARDLLGGGEAEAFF. The CDR3 nucleotides are TGCAGTGCTAGAGATTTACTTGGGGGAGGGGAGGCTGAAGCTTTCTTT.